The 8 T cell receptor beta chains below come from one sample, sequenced in a study of T-cell reconstitution after alpha-beta-depleted transplantation in children. Preparation of the TCRbeta library involved a method that used unique molecular identifiers. TCRdb recomputed calls from the PCR reads with MiXCR, one row per CDR3 protein. The sample includes nearly 400,000 distinct CDR3 sequences, about a fifth seen only once; the top ten take 3.8%. This sample comprised PBMCs from the stem cell graft donor, obtained from the stem cell graft. The origin of the receptors is a human donor who donated a stem cell graft to a child with acute myeloid leukemia.

This clonotype has ten or more counts. CDR3 bases: TGCAGCCCATGGGACGGAGAGACCCAGTACTTC. As protein: CSPWDGETQYF. The V gene is TRBV29-1, the J gene TRBJ2-5; possibly TRBD1 or TRBD2 for D (5 bases each). The V end was cut by 8 bases, the J end by 4 bases, with 11 bases between. There are 11 residues in the CDR3. The V gene's germline CDR1 is SQVTM and CDR2 ANQGSEA.

V is TRBV12-3 or TRBV12-4 and J is TRBJ2-5; 13 bases are a match to TRBD2. Losses at the gene ends were 6 bases for V and 6 bases for J; bases not matched to a gene: 4. CDR3 size: 14 residues. The CDR3 loop reads CASSQTSGRKTQYF. CDR3 nucleotides: TGTGCCAGCAGCCAGACTAGCGGGAGGAAGACCCAGTACTTC.

This clonotype was observed many times. V and J are TRBV29-1 and TRBJ2-1; 8 positions match TRBD2. The junction had 3 bases not matched to a gene; V was cut back by 5 bases and J by 6 bases. Germline values: CDR1 SQVTM, CDR2 ANQGSEA. The CDR3 is 12 amino acids. In DNA, the CDR3 is TGCAGCGTTAGGCGGGAGGTCAATGAGCAGTTCTTC. Translated, it gives CSVRREVNEQFF.

The chain carries TRBV12-3 or TRBV12-4 and TRBJ2-3; D is uncertain. The CDR3 is made up of 14 amino acids. V lost 4 bases to trimming and J lost 8 bases, with 16 bases between them. CDR3 in DNA: TGTGCCAGCAGTTCCGGTGGCGGAAAGGGTACGCAGTATTTT. Protein product: CASSSGGGKGTQYF.

This chain connects TRBV29-1 to TRBJ2-5, with D possibly TRBD1 on 6 matching bases. CDR1 and CDR2 (germline): SQVTM, ANQGSEA. CDR3 length equals 13 residues. Trimming removed 6 bases at V and 5 bases at J, with 16 bases between. The CDR3 protein is CSVRETGSETQYF. DNA for the CDR3: TGCAGCGTCCGCGAAACAGGGAGTGAGACCCAGTACTTC.

There are a few counts of this clonotype. The V gene is TRBV4-2, the J gene TRBJ2-7; D ambiguous. The CDR3 is made up of 14 amino acids. The germline gives CDR1 LGHNA, CDR2 YNFKEQ. V gave up 0 bases and J gave up 0 bases, with 6 bases separating them. This CDR3 reads CASSQEWDSYEQYF. CDR3 bases: TGTGCCAGCAGCCAAGAATGGGACTCCTACGAGCAGTACTTC.

With regard to this clonotype: A read error may produce the germline difference seen at one junction end. This rearrangement joins TRBV6-6 to TRBJ2-5; no clear D gene. The CDR3 is made up of 12 amino acids. Germline V gene data show CDR1 as MNHNY and CDR2 as SVGAGI (reference sequence). The CDR3 loop reads CASSNSQETQYF. CDR3 coding DNA: TGTGCCAGCAGTAACTCCCAAGAGACCCAGTACTTC.

This clonotype appeared a few times. The genes are TRBV28 and TRBJ1-6; tentative D call: TRBD1 (5 bases). The germline V and J ends were trimmed by 10 bases and 5 bases, with 15 bases remaining between them. There are 14 residues in the CDR3. The germline CDR1 and CDR2 sequences are MDHEN and SYDVKM. The CDR3 DNA reads TGTGCCACCGAAAGGGACGGAGATAATTCACCCCTCCACTTT. Protein: CATERDGDNSPLHF.